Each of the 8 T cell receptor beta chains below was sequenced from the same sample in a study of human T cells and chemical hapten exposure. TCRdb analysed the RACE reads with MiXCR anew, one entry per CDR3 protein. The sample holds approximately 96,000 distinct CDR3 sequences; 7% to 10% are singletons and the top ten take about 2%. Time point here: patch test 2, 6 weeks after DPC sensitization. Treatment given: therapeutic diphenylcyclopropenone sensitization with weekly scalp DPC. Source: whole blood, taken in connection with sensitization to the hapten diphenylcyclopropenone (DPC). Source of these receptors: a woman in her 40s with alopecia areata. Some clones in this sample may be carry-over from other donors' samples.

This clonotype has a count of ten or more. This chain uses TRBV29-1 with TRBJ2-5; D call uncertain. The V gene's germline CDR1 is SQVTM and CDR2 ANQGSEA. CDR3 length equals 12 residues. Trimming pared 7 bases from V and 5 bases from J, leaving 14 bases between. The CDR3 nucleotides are TGCAGCGGTGAGACGGTAGGGGAGACCCAGTACTTC. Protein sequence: CSGETVGETQYF.

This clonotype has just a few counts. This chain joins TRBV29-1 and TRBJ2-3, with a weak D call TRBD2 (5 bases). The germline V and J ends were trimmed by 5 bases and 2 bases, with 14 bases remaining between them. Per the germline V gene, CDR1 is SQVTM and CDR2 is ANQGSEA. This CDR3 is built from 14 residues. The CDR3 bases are TGCAGCGTTTCCGTCGGACTCGCCACAGATACGCAGTATTTT. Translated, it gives CSVSVGLATDTQYF.

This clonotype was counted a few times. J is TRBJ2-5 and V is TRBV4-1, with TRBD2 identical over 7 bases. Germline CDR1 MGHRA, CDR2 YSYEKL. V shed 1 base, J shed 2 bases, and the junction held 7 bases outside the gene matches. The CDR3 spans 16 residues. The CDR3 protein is CASSQVASGSQETQYF. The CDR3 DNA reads TGCGCCAGCAGCCAAGTTGCTAGCGGTTCACAAGAGACCCAGTACTTC.

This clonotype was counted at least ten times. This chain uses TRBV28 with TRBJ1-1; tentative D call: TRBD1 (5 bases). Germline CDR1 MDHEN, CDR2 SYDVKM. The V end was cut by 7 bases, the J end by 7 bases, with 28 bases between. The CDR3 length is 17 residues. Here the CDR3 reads CASTPVWGGRLHFEAFF. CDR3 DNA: TGTGCCAGCACTCCCGTATGGGGGGGTCGACTTCACTTTGAAGCTTTCTTT.

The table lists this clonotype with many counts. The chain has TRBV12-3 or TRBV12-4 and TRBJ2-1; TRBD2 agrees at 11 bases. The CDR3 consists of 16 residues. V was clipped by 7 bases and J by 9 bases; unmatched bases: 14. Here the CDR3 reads CASNPSGRSFQGEQFF. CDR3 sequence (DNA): TGTGCCAGCAATCCTAGCGGGAGGTCATTTCAGGGTGAGCAGTTCTTC.

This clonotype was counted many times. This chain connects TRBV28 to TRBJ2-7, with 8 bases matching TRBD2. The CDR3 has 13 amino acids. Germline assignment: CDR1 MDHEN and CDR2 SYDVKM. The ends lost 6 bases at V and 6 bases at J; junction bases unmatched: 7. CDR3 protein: CASRPTGGAEQYF. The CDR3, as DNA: TGTGCCAGCAGGCCGACGGGGGGGGCCGAGCAGTACTTC.

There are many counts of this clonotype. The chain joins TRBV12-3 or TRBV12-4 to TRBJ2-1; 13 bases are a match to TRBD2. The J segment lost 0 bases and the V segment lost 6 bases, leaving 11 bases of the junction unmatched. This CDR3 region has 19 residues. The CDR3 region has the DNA TGTGCCAGCAGACCCACCGGGACTAGCGGGGCGAGCTCCTACAATGAGCAGTTCTTC. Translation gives CASRPTGTSGASSYNEQFF.

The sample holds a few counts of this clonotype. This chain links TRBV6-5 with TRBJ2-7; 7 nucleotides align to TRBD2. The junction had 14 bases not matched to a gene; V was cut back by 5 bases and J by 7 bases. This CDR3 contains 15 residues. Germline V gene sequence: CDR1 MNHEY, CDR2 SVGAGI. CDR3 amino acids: CASSPQGAGAGEQYF. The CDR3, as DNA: TGTGCCAGCAGTCCCCAAGGTGCGGGAGCTGGGGAGCAGTACTTC.